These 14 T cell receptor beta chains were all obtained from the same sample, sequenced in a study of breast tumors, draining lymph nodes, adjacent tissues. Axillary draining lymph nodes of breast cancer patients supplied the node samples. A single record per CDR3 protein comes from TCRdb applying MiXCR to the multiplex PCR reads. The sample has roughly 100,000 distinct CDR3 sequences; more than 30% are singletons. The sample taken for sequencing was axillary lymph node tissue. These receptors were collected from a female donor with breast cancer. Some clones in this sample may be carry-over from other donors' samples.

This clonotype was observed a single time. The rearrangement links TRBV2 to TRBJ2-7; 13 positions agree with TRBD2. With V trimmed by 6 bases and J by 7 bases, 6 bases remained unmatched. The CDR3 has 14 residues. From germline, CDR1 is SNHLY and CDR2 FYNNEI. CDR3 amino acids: CASRGLAGSQEQYF. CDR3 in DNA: TGTGCCAGCAGGGGACTAGCGGGATCTCAAGAGCAGTACTTC.

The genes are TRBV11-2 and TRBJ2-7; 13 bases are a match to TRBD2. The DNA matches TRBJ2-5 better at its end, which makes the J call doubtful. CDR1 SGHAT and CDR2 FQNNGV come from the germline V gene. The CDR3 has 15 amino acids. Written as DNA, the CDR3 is TGTGCCAGCAGCCACGGACTAGCGGGAGTAGAGACCCAGTACTTC. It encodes CASSHGLAGVETQYF.

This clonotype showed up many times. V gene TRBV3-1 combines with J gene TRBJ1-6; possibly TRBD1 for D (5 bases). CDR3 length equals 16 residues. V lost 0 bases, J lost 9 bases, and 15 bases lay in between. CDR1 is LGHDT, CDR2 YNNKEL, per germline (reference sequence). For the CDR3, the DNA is TGTGCCAGCAGCCAAGATTTAATTCAGGGCGGTTCACCCCTCCACTTT. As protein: CASSQDLIQGGSPLHF.

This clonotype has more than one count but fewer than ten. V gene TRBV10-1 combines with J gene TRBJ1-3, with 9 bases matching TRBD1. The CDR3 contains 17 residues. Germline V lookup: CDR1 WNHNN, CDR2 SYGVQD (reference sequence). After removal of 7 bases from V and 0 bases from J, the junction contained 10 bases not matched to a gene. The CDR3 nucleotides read TGCGCCAGCACTTGGACAGGGGATGGTGACTCTGGAAACACCATATATTTT. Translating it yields CASTWTGDGDSGNTIYF.

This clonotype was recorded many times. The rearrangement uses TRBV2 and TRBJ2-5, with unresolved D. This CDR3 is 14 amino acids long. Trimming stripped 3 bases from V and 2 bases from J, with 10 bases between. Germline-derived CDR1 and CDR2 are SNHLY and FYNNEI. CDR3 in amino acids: CASSDSAAQETQYF. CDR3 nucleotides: TGTGCCAGCAGTGACTCGGCCGCGCAAGAGACCCAGTACTTC.

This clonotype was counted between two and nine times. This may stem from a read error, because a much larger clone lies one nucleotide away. CDR3 sequence: CSARTSRAGGLEQYF. The CDR3 region has the DNA TGCAGTGCTAGGACCAGTCGAGCGGGGGGGCTTGAGCAGTACTTC. The chain uses TRBV20-1 and TRBJ2-7, with 10 bases that match TRBD2. CDR3 length: 15 residues. CDR1 and CDR2 from the germline V gene are DFQATT and SNEGSKA (reference sequence). The V gene end was trimmed by 3 bases and the J gene end by 7 bases; junction bases not matched to a gene: 12.

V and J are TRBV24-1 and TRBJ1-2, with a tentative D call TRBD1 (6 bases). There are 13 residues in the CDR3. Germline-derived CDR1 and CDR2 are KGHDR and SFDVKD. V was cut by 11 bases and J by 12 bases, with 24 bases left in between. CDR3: CASIQRQVSSNTF. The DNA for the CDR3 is TGTGCCAGTATACAGAGACAGGTCTCCTCCAACACCTTC.

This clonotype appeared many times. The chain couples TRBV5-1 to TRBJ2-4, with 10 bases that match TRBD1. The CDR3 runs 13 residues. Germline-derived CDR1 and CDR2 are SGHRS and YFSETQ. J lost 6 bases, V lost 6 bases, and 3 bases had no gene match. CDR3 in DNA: TGCGCCAGCACCGGGACAGGGGTAAACATTCAGTACTTC. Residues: CASTGTGVNIQYF.

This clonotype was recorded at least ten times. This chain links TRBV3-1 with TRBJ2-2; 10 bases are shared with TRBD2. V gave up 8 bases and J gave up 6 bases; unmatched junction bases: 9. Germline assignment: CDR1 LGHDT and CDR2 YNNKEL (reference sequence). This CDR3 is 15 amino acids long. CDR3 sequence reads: CASRSSGSLAGELFF. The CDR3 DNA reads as TGTGCCAGCCGCTCTAGCGGGAGTCTTGCCGGGGAGCTGTTTTTT. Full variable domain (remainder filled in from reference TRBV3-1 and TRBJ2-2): DTAVSQTPKYLVTQMGNDKSIKCEQNLGHDTMYWYKQDSKKFLKIMFSYNNKELIINETVPNRFSPKSPDKAHLNLHINSLELGDSAVYFCASRSSGSLAGELFFGEGSRLTVL.

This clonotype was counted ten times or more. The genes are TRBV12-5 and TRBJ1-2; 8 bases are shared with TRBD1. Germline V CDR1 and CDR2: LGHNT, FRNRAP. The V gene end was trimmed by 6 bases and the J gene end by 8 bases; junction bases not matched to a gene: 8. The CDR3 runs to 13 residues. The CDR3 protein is CASGLQGAGGYTF. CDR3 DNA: TGTGCTAGTGGCCTCCAGGGGGCTGGAGGCTACACCTTC.

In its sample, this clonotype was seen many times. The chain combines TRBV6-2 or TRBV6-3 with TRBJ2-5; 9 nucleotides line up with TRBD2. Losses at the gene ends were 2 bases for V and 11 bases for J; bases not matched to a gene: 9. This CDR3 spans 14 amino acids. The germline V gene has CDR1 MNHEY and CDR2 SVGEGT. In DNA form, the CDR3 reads TGTGCCAGCAGTTACCTGCGAGCGGGGGGAGGACAGTACTTC. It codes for CASSYLRAGGGQYF.

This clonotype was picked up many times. This CDR3 reads CASSPSSGGAGETQYF. Written as DNA, the CDR3 is TGCGCCAGCAGCCCGTCTAGCGGGGGGGCCGGAGAGACCCAGTACTTC. The chain employs TRBV4-3 and TRBJ2-5; TRBD2 agrees at 12 bases. The germline V gene has CDR1 LGHNA and CDR2 YSLEER. J lost 4 bases, V lost 4 bases, and 7 bases had no gene match. This CDR3 has 16 amino acids.

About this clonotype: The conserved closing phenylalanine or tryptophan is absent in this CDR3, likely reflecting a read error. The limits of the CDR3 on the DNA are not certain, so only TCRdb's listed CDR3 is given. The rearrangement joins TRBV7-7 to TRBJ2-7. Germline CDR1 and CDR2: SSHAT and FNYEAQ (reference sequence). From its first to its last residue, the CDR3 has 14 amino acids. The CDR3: CASSPLDKTYEQHL.

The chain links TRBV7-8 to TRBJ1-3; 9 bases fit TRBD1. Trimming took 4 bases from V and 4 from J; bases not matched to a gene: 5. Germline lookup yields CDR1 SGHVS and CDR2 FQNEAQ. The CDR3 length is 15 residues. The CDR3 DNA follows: TGTGCCAGCAGCTCACAGGGGGCTTCGGGAAACACCATATATTTT. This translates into CASSSQGASGNTIYF. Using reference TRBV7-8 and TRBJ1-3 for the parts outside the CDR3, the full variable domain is GAGVSQSPRYKVAKRGQDVALRCDPISGHVSLFWYQQALGQGPEFLTYFQNEAQLDKSGLPSDRFFAERPEGSVSTLKIQRTQQEDSAVYLCASSSQGASGNTIYFGEGSWLTVV.